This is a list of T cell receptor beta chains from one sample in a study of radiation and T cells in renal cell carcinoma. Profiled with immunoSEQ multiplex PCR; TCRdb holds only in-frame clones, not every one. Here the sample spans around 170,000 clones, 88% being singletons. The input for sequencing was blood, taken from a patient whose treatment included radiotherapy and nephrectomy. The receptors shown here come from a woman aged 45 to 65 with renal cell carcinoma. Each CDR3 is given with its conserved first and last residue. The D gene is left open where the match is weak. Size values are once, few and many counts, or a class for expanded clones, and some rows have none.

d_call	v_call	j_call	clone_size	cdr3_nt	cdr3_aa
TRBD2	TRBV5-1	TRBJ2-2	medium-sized	TGCGCCAGCAGCCCAGTAGCGGGAACCGGGGAGCTGTTTTTT	CASSPVAGTGELFF
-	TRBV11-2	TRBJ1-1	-	TGTGCCAGCAGCCTACAGGTTAGGGAAGCTGAAGCTTTCTTT	CASSLQVREAEAFF
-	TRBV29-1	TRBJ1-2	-	TGCAGCGTTGAACAGAACCCTAACTATGGCTACACCTTC	CSVEQNPNYGYTF
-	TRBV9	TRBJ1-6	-	TGTGCCAGCAGCCAAAGATCCTATAATTCACCCCTCCACTTT	CASSQRSYNSPLHF
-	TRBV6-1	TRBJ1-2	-	TGTGCCAGCAAGCAGGCTCCTAACTATGGCTACACCTTC	CASKQAPNYGYTF
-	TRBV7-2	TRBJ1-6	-	TGTGCCAGCAGCCTATATAATTCACCCCTCCACTTT	CASSLYNSPLHF
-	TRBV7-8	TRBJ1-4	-	TGTGCCAGCAGCTTAGGTATCATCACGGATAAGAATGAAAAACTGTTTTTT	CASSLGIITDKNEKLFF
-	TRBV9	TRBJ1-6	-	TGTGCCAGCAGCGTACGGGACCCTTATAATTCACCCCTCCACTTT	CASSVRDPYNSPLHF
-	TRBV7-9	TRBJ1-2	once	TGTGCCAGCACCCCGATGGGAGGGGTAGGATATGGCTACACCTTC	CASTPMGGVGYGYTF
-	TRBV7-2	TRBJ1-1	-	TGTGCCAGCAGCCAAAACCCCGGCGGGGCTTTCTTT	CASSQNPGGAFF
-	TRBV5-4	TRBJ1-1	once	TGTGCCAGCAGCTTCCCCTCTGGGACTGAAGCTTTCTTT	CASSFPSGTEAFF
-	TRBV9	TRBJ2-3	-	TGTGCCAGCAGCCCACACAGGGAGGGGACGCAGTATTTT	CASSPHREGTQYF
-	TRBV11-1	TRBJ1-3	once	TGTGCCAGCAGCTTAGCCCTCGATACTTCTGGAAACACCATATATTTT	CASSLALDTSGNTIYF
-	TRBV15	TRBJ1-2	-	TGTGCCACCAGCAGAGTCAAGGGGACTAACTATGGCTACACCTTC	CATSRVKGTNYGYTF
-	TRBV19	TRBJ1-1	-	TGTGCCAGTAGTATGTCACGGAATAGTAACACTGAAGCTTTCTTT	CASSMSRNSNTEAFF
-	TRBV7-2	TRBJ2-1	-	TGTGCCAGCAGCTCGGACGGGAGCTCCTACAATGAGCAGTTCTTC	CASSSDGSSYNEQFF
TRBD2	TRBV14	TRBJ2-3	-	TGTGCCAGCAGCAGACTAGCGGGGGGCTCCGATACGCAGTATTTT	CASSRLAGGSDTQYF
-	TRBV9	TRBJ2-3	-	TGTGCCAGCAGCACAGGCAGACAAGGTACAGATACGCAGTATTTT	CASSTGRQGTDTQYF
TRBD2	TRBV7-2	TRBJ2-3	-	TGTGCCAGCAGCTTAATCGAGCGGGGGGAATATACGCAGTATTTT	CASSLIERGEYTQYF
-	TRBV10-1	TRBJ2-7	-	TGCGCCAGCAGTGAGTCCAACATCGGGGCGTCCAGGCAGTACTTC	CASSESNIGASRQYF
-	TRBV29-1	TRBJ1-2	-	TGCAGCGTTACAAGACAAGGGCCCCGGGGTGGCTACACCTTC	CSVTRQGPRGGYTF
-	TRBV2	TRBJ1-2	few	TGTGCCAGCAGTTTAGTGAGAGGCTACACCTTC	CASSLVRGYTF
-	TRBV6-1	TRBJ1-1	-	TGTGCCAGCAGTGTCACGAGCCTCCAGAACACTGAAGCTTTCTTT	CASSVTSLQNTEAFF
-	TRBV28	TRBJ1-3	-	TGTGCCAGCAGTTCCCCTCTGGGTGGGCAGGGCTTAGGAAACACCATATATTTT	CASSSPLGGQGLGNTIYF
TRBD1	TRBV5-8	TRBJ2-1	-	TGTGCCAGCAGCCTCCCGGGACAGAGGAATGAGCAGTTCTTC	CASSLPGQRNEQFF
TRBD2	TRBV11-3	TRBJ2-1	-	TGTGCCAGCAGCCTCTCGACTAGCGGGGTCAGGAATGAGCAGTTCTTC	CASSLSTSGVRNEQFF
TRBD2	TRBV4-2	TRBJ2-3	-	TGTGCCAGCAGCTTCCTCGGGACTAGCGATGTCGATACGCAGTATTTT	CASSFLGTSDVDTQYF
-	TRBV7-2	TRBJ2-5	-	TGTGCCAGCAGCTTAACGACAGGCACTCAGGGGGAGACCCAGTACTTC	CASSLTTGTQGETQYF
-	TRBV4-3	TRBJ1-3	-	TGCGCCAGCAGCCAAGATCCATACAGAATCTCTGGAAACACCATATATTTT	CASSQDPYRISGNTIYF
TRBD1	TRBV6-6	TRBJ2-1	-	TGTGCCAGCACTTGGGACAGGGGGCTTACTGAGCAGTTCTTC	CASTWDRGLTEQFF
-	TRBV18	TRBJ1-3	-	TGTGCCAGTTCTTTTGGAAACACCATATATTTT	CASSFGNTIYF
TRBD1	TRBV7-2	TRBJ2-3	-	TGTGCCAGCAGCGTACAGGGGGTCAGCACAGATACGCAGTATTTT	CASSVQGVSTDTQYF
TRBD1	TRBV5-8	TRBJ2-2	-	TGTGCCAGCCGCCGGACAGGGTATAACACCGGGGAGCTGTTTTTT	CASRRTGYNTGELFF
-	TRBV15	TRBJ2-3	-	TGTGCCACCAGCAGAGATTCGATTAGCACAGATACGCAGTATTTT	CATSRDSISTDTQYF
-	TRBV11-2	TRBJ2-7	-	TGTGCCAGCACCTGGAATTTGGGGGCCTACGAGCAGTACTTC	CASTWNLGAYEQYF
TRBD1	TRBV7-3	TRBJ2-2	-	TGTGCCAGCAGCTTAACGAGAACAGGGGAAAGGACCGGGGAGCTGTTTTTT	CASSLTRTGERTGELFF
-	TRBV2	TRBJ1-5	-	TGTGCCAGCAGGGGGACACAGAGCAATCAGCCCCAGCATTTT	CASRGTQSNQPQHF
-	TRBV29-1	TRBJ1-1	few	TGCAGTGGAAGGGCTTTCTGGAACACTGAAGCTTTCTTT	CSGRAFWNTEAFF
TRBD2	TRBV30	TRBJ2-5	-	TGTGCCTGGAGCCGACTAGCTGCGGAGACCCAGTACTTC	CAWSRLAAETQYF
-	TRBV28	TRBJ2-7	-	TGTGCCAGCAGTACCGCGGGCGAGCAGTACTTC	CASSTAGEQYF
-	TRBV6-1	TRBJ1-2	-	TGTGCCAGCAGGCCTCCCGGGGATTATGGCTACACCTTC	CASRPPGDYGYTF
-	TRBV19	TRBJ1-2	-	TGTGCCAGTACTATTCTGTCCGGGACAACTAACTATGGCTACACCTTC	CASTILSGTTNYGYTF
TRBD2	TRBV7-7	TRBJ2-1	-	TGTGCTAGCAGCCCGATAAGGGTAGCGGGGGGCAGTGAGCAGTTCTTC	CASSPIRVAGGSEQFF
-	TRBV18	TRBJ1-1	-	TGTGCCAGCTCACCATTGGCCGAGAACACTGAAGCTTTCTTT	CASSPLAENTEAFF
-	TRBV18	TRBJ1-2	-	TGTGCCAGCTCACCACCGGAGGGCTCAGGCTATGGCTACACCTTC	CASSPPEGSGYGYTF